This is a list of T cell receptor beta chains from one sample in a study of blood T cell repertoires in COVID-19. Profiling relied on immunoSEQ multiplex PCR, and the TCRdb table lists in-frame clones only, not all of them. The sample lists tens of thousands of clones, more than 70% seen once, with 5.3% in the top ten. The sample comprised peripheral blood. Receptors were obtained from a man aged 45-60 years with active COVID-19. Each CDR3 is given with its conserved first and last residue. D genes are given only for firm matches. Not all rows give a size; the values are once, few, many and, for expanded clones, a class.

-	TRBV10-3	TRBJ2-1	TRBD1	CAIKVGQVASYNEQFF	TGTGCCATCAAAGTAGGACAGGTCGCCTCCTACAATGAGCAGTTCTTC
-	TRBV7-8	TRBJ1-3	-	CASSLSVQSGLAIYF	TGTGCCAGCAGCTTATCTGTACAGTCAGGACTCGCCATATATTTT
-	TRBV19	TRBJ1-2	-	CASRLLQGVDYTF	TGTGCCAGTAGATTGTTGCAGGGTGTAGACTACACCTTC
-	TRBV6-6	TRBJ2-2	-	CASSSRPTGGGELFF	TGTGCCAGCAGTTCTCGACCCACGGGTGGCGGGGAGCTGTTTTTT
few	TRBV12-5	TRBJ1-2	-	CASGLVQITNYGYTF	TGTGCTAGTGGTTTGGTACAGATTACTAACTATGGCTACACCTTC
-	TRBV4-3	TRBJ2-7	TRBD2	CASSQGTSGSGRIEQYF	TGCGCCAGCAGCCAAGGTACTAGCGGGAGTGGTCGTATCGAGCAGTACTTC
-	TRBV6-6	TRBJ2-1	TRBD2	CASQLAGTNEQFF	TGTGCCAGCCAGCTAGCGGGGACCAATGAGCAGTTCTTC
-	TRBV5-5	TRBJ1-1	-	CASSLVGGNTEAFF	TGTGCCAGCAGCTTGGTGGGGGGGAACACTGAAGCTTTCTTT
-	TRBV5-8	TRBJ1-2	-	CASSLAGDVYGYTF	TGTGCCAGCAGCTTGGCAGGGGACGTCTATGGCTACACCTTC
-	TRBV12-3/TRBV12-4	TRBJ2-7	TRBD2	CASSSGGEQYF	TGTGCCAGCAGTTCCGGGGGGGAGCAGTACTTC
-	TRBV28	TRBJ1-4	-	CASSSYIVLESSREKLFF	TGTGCCAGCAGTTCGTATATCGTTTTGGAGAGTTCACGAGAAAAACTGTTTTTT
-	TRBV6-2/TRBV6-3	TRBJ2-3	TRBD2	CASSYHPALAGAADTQYF	TGTGCCAGCAGTTACCACCCGGCCCTAGCGGGAGCAGCAGATACGCAGTATTTT
-	TRBV7-3	TRBJ1-1	-	CASSLWARGTSSEAFF	TGTGCCAGCAGCTTATGGGCCCGGGGAACGTCGTCGGAAGCTTTCTTT
-	TRBV3-1/TRBV3-2	TRBJ1-4	-	CASSQDDRGGRGEKLFF	TGTGCCAGCAGCCAAGATGATCGGGGGGGGCGTGGTGAAAAACTGTTTTTT
-	TRBV27	TRBJ2-7	TRBD1	CASSPPQQGATYEQYF	TGTGCCAGCAGTCCGCCCCAACAGGGGGCGACATACGAGCAGTACTTC
-	TRBV7-9	TRBJ2-7	TRBD1	CASSLGDRAGEQYF	TGTGCCAGCAGCTTAGGGGACAGGGCCGGGGAGCAGTACTTC
-	TRBV10-3	TRBJ2-3	-	CAISDLQGDTQYF	TGTGCCATCAGCGATTTACAGGGAGATACGCAGTATTTT
-	TRBV3-1/TRBV3-2	TRBJ1-5	TRBD1	CASSHLSDRGGPQHF	TGTGCCAGCAGCCATCTATCAGACAGGGGGGGACCCCAGCATTTT
once	TRBV19	TRBJ1-3	TRBD1	CASRPRGSGNTIYF	TGTGCCAGTAGACCCAGGGGGTCGGGAAACACCATATATTTT
-	TRBV5-5	TRBJ2-5	-	CASSPEDLLRGTQYF	TGTGCCAGCAGCCCTGAGGATCTCCTCCGGGGGACCCAGTACTTC